The rows below give T cell receptor beta chains drawn from one sample of a study of cytomegalovirus exposure and HLA in healthy donors. This table comes from immunoSEQ multiplex PCR, and its TCRdb copy is limited to in-frame clones, with some not included. The data show about 190,000 clones, 85% to 90% seen once. The sample taken for sequencing was PBMCs. These receptors were obtained from a man aged 30-40 years in good health and CMV-seronegative. The CDR3 runs from the conserved cysteine through the conserved F or W. The D gene is left open where the match is weak. Some rows mark clone size as missing; the rest say once, few, many or name a class of expanded clone.

j_call	clone_size	cdr3_length	v_call	d_call	cdr3_nt	cdr3_aa
TRBJ2-7	.	14	TRBV28	TRBD2	TGTGCCAGCACTCCCGGGACTAGCGGGATCGGGCAGTACTTC	CASTPGTSGIGQYF
TRBJ2-7	once	16	TRBV6-1	TRBD2	TGTGCCAGCAGTGAAGCCCTCGCGGGAGGGTCCTACGAGCAGTACTTC	CASSEALAGGSYEQYF
TRBJ2-7	.	19	TRBV7-2	TRBD1	TGTGCCAGCAGCTTAGTTGGGACAGTCCTACTAGGGCGGGTCGGTGAGCAGTACTTC	CASSLVGTVLLGRVGEQYF
TRBJ2-1	.	14	TRBV11-2	.	TGTGCCAGCAGTCATGGACAAACTTACAATGAGCAGTTCTTC	CASSHGQTYNEQFF
TRBJ2-7	.	14	TRBV18	.	TGTGCCAGCTCACCGACTCTCGAGCCGGACGAGCAGTACTTC	CASSPTLEPDEQYF
TRBJ2-6	.	18	TRBV9	.	TGTGCCAGCAGCCAAAGGACAAGGAAAGACTCTGGGGCCAACGTCCTGACTTTC	CASSQRTRKDSGANVLTF
TRBJ2-2	.	14	TRBV7-9	.	TGTGCCAGCAGCTTACTAGGGGTCGTCGGGGAGCTGTTTTTT	CASSLLGVVGELFF
TRBJ2-7	.	15	TRBV5-5	.	TGTGCCAGCAGGCGTGGTGGGAGGCAGACCTACGAGCAGTACTTC	CASRRGGRQTYEQYF
TRBJ1-5	.	15	TRBV18	.	TGTGCCAGCTCACCTCCAGGGGTTGGCAATCAGCCCCAGCATTTT	CASSPPGVGNQPQHF
TRBJ2-3	.	16	TRBV7-6	TRBD2	TGTGCCAGCAGCTCCCTTGCGGGGGGCTTCACAGATACGCAGTATTTT	CASSSLAGGFTDTQYF
TRBJ2-7	.	15	TRBV28	.	TGTGCCAGCACCCATGGAGGACAGACCCGCTACGAGCAGTACTTC	CASTHGGQTRYEQYF
TRBJ2-7	few	14	TRBV5-1	TRBD1	TGCGCCAGCAGCTTCAGGACAGGGACGCACGAGCAGTACTTC	CASSFRTGTHEQYF
TRBJ1-5	.	19	TRBV5-8	TRBD1	TGTGCCAGCAGATCCGATCGACAACAGGGGCGGTGGAGCAATCAGCCCCAGCATTTT	CASRSDRQQGRWSNQPQHF
TRBJ2-7	.	14	TRBV28	.	TGTGCCAGCAGTTATTCAGGGTTCCCCTACGAGCAGTACTTC	CASSYSGFPYEQYF
TRBJ1-5	.	14	TRBV6-5	.	TGTGCCAGCAGCGAACTAGGGGGAAGTCAGCCCCAGCATTTT	CASSELGGSQPQHF
TRBJ1-6	once	14	TRBV7-2	TRBD1	TGTGCCAGCCGTCAGGGGGATGTTAATTCACCCCTCCACTTT	CASRQGDVNSPLHF
TRBJ2-7	.	12	TRBV29-1	TRBD2	TGCAGCGCACTAGCGGGAGTCTACGAGCAGTACTTC	CSALAGVYEQYF
TRBJ1-4	.	14	TRBV6-1	TRBD1	TGTGCCAGCACCAGAAACCGACAGGGTGAAAAACTGTTTTTT	CASTRNRQGEKLFF
TRBJ2-2	.	16	TRBV7-2	.	TGTGCCAGCAGCTTAAGACAAACTCCTTACACCGGGGAGCTGTTTTTT	CASSLRQTPYTGELFF
TRBJ1-4	once	13	TRBV2	.	TGTGCCAGCAGTGAAAGCAGCGACGGAAAACTGTTTTTT	CASSESSDGKLFF
TRBJ2-7	.	15	TRBV27	TRBD2	TGTGCCAGCAGTCCCGATAGCGGGAGAGAGTACGAGCAGTACTTC	CASSPDSGREYEQYF
TRBJ2-3	.	13	TRBV2	TRBD2	TGTGCCAGAACTAGCGCTAGTATGGATACGCAGTATTTT	CARTSASMDTQYF
TRBJ1-5	.	16	TRBV19	.	TGTGCCAGTAGTATAGTGGCCGGACAGACTAATCAGCCCCAGCATTTT	CASSIVAGQTNQPQHF
TRBJ2-5	.	17	TRBV11-2	.	TGTGCCAGCAGCTTAGATTGGGCGGGCAGGGGCCAAGAGACCCAGTACTTC	CASSLDWAGRGQETQYF
TRBJ1-2	.	13	TRBV18	TRBD1	TGTGCCAGCTCACCGGCGGGACAGAGAGGCTACACCTTC	CASSPAGQRGYTF
TRBJ2-5	once	15	TRBV28	.	TGTGCCAGCAGTTTAGCCGGCGGAATACAAGAGACCCAGTACTTC	CASSLAGGIQETQYF
TRBJ1-5	.	13	TRBV19	.	TGTGCCAGTAGTCGCAGGGAACAGGAGCCCCAGCATTTT	CASSRREQEPQHF
TRBJ1-1	.	16	TRBV6-1	.	TGTGCCAGCAGTGGGAAGGGGTTTTGGTTGAACACTGAAGCTTTCTTT	CASSGKGFWLNTEAFF
TRBJ2-1	.	14	TRBV19	.	TGTGCCAGTAGTATGCAGGGGTCGTACAATGAGCAGTTCTTC	CASSMQGSYNEQFF
TRBJ2-5	.	14	TRBV27	TRBD1	TGTGCCAGCAGAAGAGGACAGGTTCAAGAGACCCAGTACTTC	CASRRGQVQETQYF
TRBJ2-7	.	13	TRBV19	.	TGTGCCAGTAGTACTGACCTAGACTACGAGCAGTACTTC	CASSTDLDYEQYF
TRBJ1-5	.	13	TRBV7-2	.	TGTGCCAGCAGCTTAGGACTCCAAGGGCCCCAGCATTTT	CASSLGLQGPQHF
TRBJ2-1	.	15	TRBV6-5	TRBD2	TGTGCCAGCTCCGCTAGCGGGGAACTATACAATGAGCAGTTCTTC	CASSASGELYNEQFF
TRBJ2-7	.	15	TRBV2	TRBD2	TGTGCCAGCAGTCCCCGACTAGCTACTAACTACGAGCAGTACTTC	CASSPRLATNYEQYF
TRBJ2-2	.	17	TRBV21-1	.	TGTGCCAGCAGCAAAGCAATGGCGGGGGGGCCCACCGGGGAGCTGTTTTTT	CASSKAMAGGPTGELFF
TRBJ2-7	.	16	TRBV23-1	TRBD1	TGCGCCAGCAGTCCTATGTGGGGACAGGGGGCTTACGAGCAGTACTTC	CASSPMWGQGAYEQYF
TRBJ2-2	.	16	TRBV7-9	.	TGTGCCAGCAGCACCTGGGACTCGGGGGACACCGGGGAGCTGTTTTTT	CASSTWDSGDTGELFF
TRBJ2-7	.	15	TRBV9	.	TGTGCCAGCAGCGTAGGAGGTTCGGTCGCCTACGAGCAGTACTTC	CASSVGGSVAYEQYF
TRBJ1-5	.	15	TRBV11-2	.	TGTGCCAGCAGCTTGGGTGGACAGAGCAATCAGCCCCAGCATTTT	CASSLGGQSNQPQHF
TRBJ2-7	.	15	TRBV28	TRBD1	TGTGCCAGCAGTTACCCGGGACAGGGCCTTTACGAGCAGTACTTC	CASSYPGQGLYEQYF
TRBJ2-5	.	14	TRBV25-1	.	TGTGCCAGCAGTGAATTGAGGAATCAAGAGACCCAGTACTTC	CASSELRNQETQYF
TRBJ2-7	.	15	TRBV28	TRBD1	TGTGCCAGCACCAGGACCGGGACAGGATACTACGAGCAGTACTTC	CASTRTGTGYYEQYF
TRBJ1-2	.	12	TRBV30	TRBD1	TGTGCCTGGATTGAGGGGGCCTATGGCTACACCTTC	CAWIEGAYGYTF